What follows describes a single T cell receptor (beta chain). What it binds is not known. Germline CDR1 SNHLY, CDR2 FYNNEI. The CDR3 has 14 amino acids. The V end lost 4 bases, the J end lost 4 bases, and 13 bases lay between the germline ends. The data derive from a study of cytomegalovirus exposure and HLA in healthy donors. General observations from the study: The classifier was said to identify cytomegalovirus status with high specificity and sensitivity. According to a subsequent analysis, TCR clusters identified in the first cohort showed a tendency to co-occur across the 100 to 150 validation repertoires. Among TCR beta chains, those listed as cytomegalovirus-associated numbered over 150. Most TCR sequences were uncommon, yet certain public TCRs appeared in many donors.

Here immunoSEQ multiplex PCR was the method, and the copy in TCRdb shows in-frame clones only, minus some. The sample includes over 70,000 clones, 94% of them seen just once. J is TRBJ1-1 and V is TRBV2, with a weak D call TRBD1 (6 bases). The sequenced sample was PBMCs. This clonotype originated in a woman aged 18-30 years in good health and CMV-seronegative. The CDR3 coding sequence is TGTGCCAGCAGTGGGAACAGGGTCAGCACTGAAGCTTTCTTT. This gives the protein CASSGNRVSTEAFF.